The 26 T cell receptor beta chains below come from one sample, sequenced in a study of T cell responses to AZD1222 COVID-19 vaccine. TCRdb keeps only in-frame clones here, not all; method: immunoSEQ multiplex PCR. The sample consists of about 130,000 clones, 88% of them appearing once. The sequencing used peripheral blood, collected on day 0 of MenACWY control vaccination. The origin of the receptors is an adult in good health.

The chain links TRBV3-1 (or the pseudogene TRBV3-2) to TRBJ2-7; 7 nucleotides agree with TRBD2. V was clipped by 4 bases and J by 7 bases; unmatched bases: 4. Germline lookup yields CDR1 LGHDT and CDR2 YNNKEL (reference sequence). The CDR3 runs 12 residues. The CDR3 reads CASSRAGREQYF. The CDR3 coding sequence is TGTGCCAGCAGCCGCGCCGGGAGGGAGCAGTACTTC.

The chain is built from TRBV7-3 and TRBJ2-1; TRBD2 matches 14 bases. Germline assignment: CDR1 SGHTA and CDR2 FQGTGA. The CDR3 runs to 16 residues. Unmatched junction bases numbered 3, after V lost 3 bases and J lost 5 bases. The DNA of the CDR3 is TGTGCCAGCAGCTTTGGGACTAGCGGGAGAAACAATGAGCAGTTCTTC. It translates to CASSFGTSGRNNEQFF.

The V call is TRBV11-2, the J call TRBJ2-2; TRBD1 aligns across 8 bases. The length of the CDR3 is 17 residues. The germline gives CDR1 SGHAT, CDR2 FQNNGV. V was pared by 5 bases and J by 0 bases, with 8 bases of the junction left unmatched. The CDR3 is CASSPGGLAPNTGELFF. The CDR3, as DNA: TGTGCCAGCAGCCCAGGGGGCCTAGCTCCGAACACCGGGGAGCTGTTTTTT. The whole variable domain, remainder taken from reference TRBV11-2 and TRBJ2-2, is EAGVAQSPRYKIIEKRQSVAFWCNPISGHATLYWYQQILGQGPKLLIQFQNNGVVDDSQLPKDRFSAERLKGVDSTLKIQPAKLEDSAVYLCASSPGGLAPNTGELFFGEGSRLTVL.

This clone was detected once. The rearrangement uses TRBV9 and TRBJ1-2, with D perhaps TRBD1 (6 bases). This CDR3 has 15 residues. CDR1 and CDR2 from the germline V gene are SGDLS and YYNGEE. Trimming removed 3 bases from V and 6 bases from J, with 18 bases in between. The CDR3 DNA reads TGTGCCAGCAGCGGTAGTGGGGGCGCAACGGATGGCTACACCTTC. Encoded protein: CASSGSGGATDGYTF.

V usage is TRBV9 and J usage is TRBJ2-1; the match to TRBD2 covers 8 bases. This CDR3 has 17 amino acids. After removal of 0 bases from V and 2 bases from J, the junction contained 7 bases not matched to a gene. Germline CDR1 reads SGDLS; CDR2 reads YYNGEE. The CDR3 nucleotides are TGTGCCAGCAGCGTAGGGGTACTAGCGGCTACCTACAATGAGCAGTTCTTC. Translation: CASSVGVLAATYNEQFF.

The V gene is TRBV5-1, the J gene TRBJ2-1; TRBD2 agrees at 7 bases. Germline V gene lookup returns CDR1 SGHRS and CDR2 YFSETQ. The CDR3 is made up of 15 amino acids. J was trimmed by 4 bases and V by 6 bases; bases with no gene match: 10. The CDR3 reads CASTRAGAGYNEQFF. DNA for the CDR3: TGCGCCAGCACCAGGGCGGGAGCTGGGTACAATGAGCAGTTCTTC. Using reference TRBV5-1 and TRBJ2-1 for the parts outside the CDR3, the full variable domain is KAGVTQTPRYLIKTRGQQVTLSCSPISGHRSVSWYQQTPGQGLQFLFEYFSETQRNKGNFPGRFSGRQFSNSRSEMNVSTLELGDSALYLCASTRAGAGYNEQFFGPGTRLTVL.

The chain couples TRBV11-2 to TRBJ2-7; possibly TRBD2 for D (5 bases). The CDR3 extends over 14 amino acids. The germline gives CDR1 SGHAT, CDR2 FQNNGV. The germline V and J ends were trimmed by 2 bases and 7 bases, with 15 bases remaining between them. The CDR3 sequence: CASSLLANVEEQYF. In DNA, the CDR3 is TGTGCCAGCAGCTTACTAGCTAACGTCGAGGAGCAGTACTTC.

CDR3 sequence (DNA): TGTGCCAGCAGCTTAAGCCGCGTCCTCGAGCAGTACTTC. Translation: CASSLSRVLEQYF. The V call is TRBV5-5, the J call TRBJ2-7; unclear D gene. Looked up from germline, CDR1 is SGHKS and CDR2 is YYEKEE (reference sequence). This CDR3 is built from 13 residues. Trimming left V 2 bases short and J 6 bases short, with 12 bases between.

The chain couples TRBV4-1 to TRBJ1-2, with D possibly matching TRBD1 (5 bases). This CDR3 has 16 amino acids. The germline CDR1 and CDR2 sequences are MGHRA and YSYEKL. Trimming shortened V by 1 base and J by 8 bases, and 20 bases separated the two germline ends. In nucleotides, the CDR3 is TGCGCCAGCAGCCAAGGCAATGGACAAAAGAATAGGGGCTACACCTTC. Translating gives CASSQGNGQKNRGYTF.

CDR3 sequence (DNA): TGTGCCAGCAGTTTCTTAGGAAACACCATATATTTT. It encodes CASSFLGNTIYF. V is TRBV28 and J is TRBJ1-3; D gene ambiguous. The CDR3 is made up of 12 amino acids. The germline V and J ends were trimmed by 3 bases and 4 bases, with 4 bases remaining between them. From germline, CDR1 is MDHEN and CDR2 SYDVKM. Filled out from reference TRBV28 and TRBJ1-3, the complete variable domain reads DVKVTQSSRYLVKRTGEKVFLECVQDMDHENMFWYRQDPGLGLRLIYFSYDVKMKEKGDIPEGYSVSREKKERFSLILESASTNQTSMYLCASSFLGNTIYFGEGSWLTVV.

The rearrangement links TRBV5-1 to TRBJ1-5; TRBD1 matches 8 bases. The CDR3 covers 14 residues. Trimming at V came to 2 bases and at J to 7 bases, leaving 5 bases not matched to a gene. Per germline, CDR1 SGHRS and CDR2 YFSETQ. The CDR3 bases are TGCGCCAGCAGCTTCGACAGGGGTGGACAGCCCCAGCATTTT. It specifies CASSFDRGGQPQHF. Combining the CDR3 with reference TRBV5-1 and TRBJ1-5 gives the whole variable domain KAGVTQTPRYLIKTRGQQVTLSCSPISGHRSVSWYQQTPGQGLQFLFEYFSETQRNKGNFPGRFSGRQFSNSRSEMNVSTLELGDSALYLCASSFDRGGQPQHFGDGTRLSIL.

The chain recombines TRBV9 with TRBJ2-7, with D unclear. Between the trimmed V and J ends, which lost 4 bases and 4 bases, there was a span of 15 bases. Germline loops: CDR1 SGDLS, CDR2 YYNGEE. The CDR3 spans 14 residues. CDR3: CASSRPGLGYEQYF. CDR3 in DNA: TGTGCCAGCAGCCGCCCGGGTCTGGGGTACGAGCAGTACTTC.

The J gene is TRBJ1-4, the V gene TRBV28; D perhaps matches TRBD1 (6 bases). Trimming cost V 6 bases and J 8 bases, with 19 bases left between them. This CDR3 contains 15 residues. Per germline, CDR1 MDHEN and CDR2 SYDVKM. CDR3 amino acids: CASSPSQGESEKLFF. CDR3 bases: TGTGCCAGCAGCCCATCACAGGGCGAATCGGAAAAACTGTTTTTT.

The chain is built from TRBV28 and TRBJ1-1; unclear D gene. The germline V and J ends were trimmed by 7 bases and 0 bases, with 12 bases remaining between them. In germline, CDR1 is MDHEN, CDR2 SYDVKM. The CDR3 is 14 residues long. CDR3 nucleotides: TGTGCCAGCACTCTCTTGGAGGTGAACACTGAAGCTTTCTTT. It codes for CASTLLEVNTEAFF.

This rearrangement joins TRBV9 to TRBJ2-1; TRBD2 matches 7 bases. Germline V lookup: CDR1 SGDLS, CDR2 YYNGEE. CDR3 length: 13 amino acids. V lost 2 bases, J lost 7 bases, and 3 bases stayed unmatched. CDR3: CASSVSGANEQFF. The CDR3 DNA follows: TGTGCCAGCAGCGTGAGCGGGGCTAATGAGCAGTTCTTC.

This chain uses TRBV3-1 (or the pseudogene TRBV3-2) with TRBJ2-3, with D possibly matching TRBD2 (5 bases). The CDR3 runs 15 residues. With 1 base removed from V and 0 bases from J, the gap between germline ends came to 8 bases. Germline V CDR1 and CDR2: LGHDT, YNNKEL (reference sequence). The CDR3 loop is CASSQGWTSTDTQYF. The CDR3 DNA follows: TGTGCCAGCAGCCAAGGTTGGACTAGCACAGATACGCAGTATTTT.

This clone has just one count. The chain combines TRBV7-3 with TRBJ1-5, with D possibly TRBD1 on 5 matching bases. The CDR3 extends over 18 amino acids. Germline assignment: CDR1 SGHTA and CDR2 FQGTGA. Trimming pared 2 bases from V and 6 bases from J, leaving 23 bases between. The CDR3 DNA reads TGTGCCAGCAGCTTATGGGCAGGTAGGGGCACACATATTCAGCCCCAGCATTTT. Its protein product is CASSLWAGRGTHIQPQHF.

V is TRBV19 and J is TRBJ2-7; D is possibly TRBD1 (5 bases). V was trimmed by 4 bases and J by 6 bases, leaving 16 bases between them. The CDR3 is 14 residues long. CDR1 LNHDA and CDR2 SQIVND come from the germline V gene (reference sequence). CDR3 in DNA: TGTGCCAGTAGTAGACCCTGGTCGCAGGGCGAGCAGTACTTC. Translated: CASSRPWSQGEQYF.

This clone has a single count. The chain combines TRBV19 with TRBJ1-2; 9 bases agree with TRBD1. V lost 5 bases to trimming and J lost 4 bases; unmatched junction nucleotides: 8. The CDR3 has 15 amino acids. The germline CDR1 and CDR2 sequences are LNHDA and SQIVND (reference sequence). CDR3 in amino acids: CASSPDRGAPYGYTF. In DNA form, the CDR3 reads TGTGCCAGTAGTCCCGACAGGGGGGCCCCCTATGGCTACACCTTC.

The chain joins TRBV29-1 to TRBJ2-3; the D gene is possibly TRBD1 (5 bases). CDR1 and CDR2 (germline): SQVTM, ANQGSEA. The ends were cut back, 6 bases at V and 2 bases at J, with 12 bases in the middle. The CDR3 covers 13 residues. CDR3 in amino acids: CSVRAPHTDTQYF. CDR3 nucleotide sequence: TGCAGCGTCAGGGCCCCCCACACAGATACGCAGTATTTT.

The chain combines TRBV5-1 with TRBJ1-1; D is ambiguous. V shed 0 bases and J shed 7 bases, with 10 bases lying between them. The germline V gene encodes CDR1 SGHRS and CDR2 YFSETQ. The CDR3 extends over 13 amino acids. CDR3 amino acids: CASSLAAEGEAFF. For the CDR3, the DNA is TGCGCCAGCAGCTTGGCGGCCGAGGGTGAAGCTTTCTTT.

The CDR3 DNA follows: TGTGCCAGCAGCTGGTCGGGTGAATACCAAGAGACCCAGTACTTC. Protein product: CASSWSGEYQETQYF. V usage is TRBV5-6 and J usage is TRBJ2-5; D uncertain. CDR3 length: 15 residues. The germline gives CDR1 SGHDT, CDR2 YYEEEE. Between the trimmed V and J ends, which lost 3 bases and 0 bases, there was a span of 12 bases.

This sequence joins TRBV27 and TRBJ2-7, with unresolved D. CDR1 and CDR2 from the germline V gene are MNHEY and SMNVEV (reference sequence). With 2 bases removed from V and 3 bases from J, the gap between germline ends came to 8 bases. The CDR3 runs to 13 residues. For the CDR3, the DNA is TGTGCCAGCAGTTTAGGCGCTTTCTACGAGCAGTACTTC. Amino acid sequence: CASSLGAFYEQYF.

This chain uses TRBV4-1 with TRBJ2-7, with TRBD2 identical over 14 bases. CDR1 is MGHRA and CDR2 is YSYEKL in the germline V gene. This CDR3 spans 17 amino acids. Losses at the gene ends were 1 base for V and 2 bases for J; bases not matched to a gene: 4. Here the CDR3 reads CASSQGLAGGPAYEQYF. The CDR3 region has the DNA TGCGCCAGCAGCCAAGGACTAGCGGGAGGGCCCGCCTACGAGCAGTACTTC.

The chain recombines TRBV5-1 with TRBJ1-2; the match to TRBD1 covers 9 bases. Germline V gives CDR1 SGHRS, CDR2 YFSETQ. V shed 0 bases and J 8 bases; nucleotides not matched to a gene: 8. The CDR3 spans 15 residues. Here the CDR3 DNA reads TGCGCCAGCAGCTTGGAAGGGACAGGGTTCGACGGCTACACCTTC. Translation: CASSLEGTGFDGYTF.

The rearrangement joins TRBV20-1 to TRBJ1-3; the D is unclear. Trimming removed 3 bases from V and 9 bases from J, with 18 bases in between. Per the germline V gene, CDR1 is DFQATT and CDR2 is SNEGSKA (reference sequence). This CDR3 contains 14 residues. Here the CDR3 reads CSASMTAGESTIYF. The CDR3 region has the DNA TGCAGTGCTAGTATGACGGCCGGGGAGAGCACCATATATTTT.